These T cell receptor beta chains were read from a single sample in a study of blood T cell repertoires in COVID-19. Profiled with immunoSEQ multiplex PCR; TCRdb holds only in-frame clones, not every one. The repertoire includes under 75,000 clones, roughly 84% of them detected once, and roughly 16% sits in the top ten. Input material: peripheral blood. Every receptor here comes from a man in his fifties or sixties with COVID-19, enrolled during active disease. The CDR3 runs from the conserved cysteine through the conserved F or W. A D gene is named only where the DNA matches it firmly. Rows may omit the clone size; those that give it use once, few, many or a size class.

d_call: NA; j_call: TRBJ1-4; v_call: TRBV5-1; clone_size: NA; cdr3_nt: TGCGCCAGCAGCTTCGGACAGCCAACTAATGAAAAACTGTTTTTT; cdr3_aa: CASSFGQPTNEKLFF
d_call: NA; j_call: TRBJ2-6; v_call: TRBV7-9; clone_size: NA; cdr3_nt: TGTGCCAGCAGCTTAGCGTACGGGGGGCGAAGTGGGGCCAACGTCCTGACTTTC; cdr3_aa: CASSLAYGGRSGANVLTF
d_call: NA; j_call: TRBJ1-5; v_call: TRBV5-5; clone_size: NA; cdr3_nt: TGTGCCAGCAGCTCCTTCGCCGGCGGGAGTCAGCCCCAGCATTTT; cdr3_aa: CASSSFAGGSQPQHF
d_call: NA; j_call: TRBJ2-2; v_call: TRBV5-5; clone_size: NA; cdr3_nt: TGTGCCAGCAAACAGGCGAACACCGGGGAGCTGTTTTTT; cdr3_aa: CASKQANTGELFF
d_call: TRBD2; j_call: TRBJ2-7; v_call: TRBV3-1/TRBV3-2; clone_size: NA; cdr3_nt: TGTGCCAGCAGCCAAGTGGGGGGGTGGTACGAGCAGTACTTC; cdr3_aa: CASSQVGGWYEQYF
d_call: NA; j_call: TRBJ1-3; v_call: TRBV3-1/TRBV3-2; clone_size: NA; cdr3_nt: TGTGCCAGCAGCCAAGTTCACTCTGGAAACACCATATATTTT; cdr3_aa: CASSQVHSGNTIYF
d_call: NA; j_call: TRBJ2-1; v_call: TRBV9; clone_size: NA; cdr3_nt: TGTGCCAGCAGCCCCTTCGGACAGTCAGGGCAGTTCTTC; cdr3_aa: CASSPFGQSGQFF
d_call: TRBD1; j_call: TRBJ1-1; v_call: TRBV5-1; clone_size: once; cdr3_nt: TGCGCCAGCAGCAGACCGGGACAGGGGACGAACACTGAAGCTTTCTTT; cdr3_aa: CASSRPGQGTNTEAFF
d_call: TRBD1; j_call: TRBJ2-7; v_call: TRBV2; clone_size: NA; cdr3_nt: TGTGCCAGCAATGGGGGGACAGGGTCCTACGAGCAGTACTTC; cdr3_aa: CASNGGTGSYEQYF
d_call: TRBD1; j_call: TRBJ2-1; v_call: TRBV13; clone_size: NA; cdr3_nt: TGTGCCAGCAGCCGAGGTGGAACAGGGGCCCCTAATGGGCAGTTCTTC; cdr3_aa: CASSRGGTGAPNGQFF
d_call: TRBD1; j_call: TRBJ2-5; v_call: TRBV10-3; clone_size: NA; cdr3_nt: TGTGCCATCGGAGACAGGGGAGTTCCGAAGACCCAGTACTTC; cdr3_aa: CAIGDRGVPKTQYF
d_call: NA; j_call: TRBJ1-4; v_call: TRBV19; clone_size: NA; cdr3_nt: TGTGCCAGTAGTCCGACCGGACGGGGAGTTGAAAAACTGTTTTTT; cdr3_aa: CASSPTGRGVEKLFF
d_call: NA; j_call: TRBJ2-7; v_call: TRBV4-1; clone_size: NA; cdr3_nt: TGCGCCAGCAGCCCTATGGTAGGGAGTAGGGAATCCTACGAGCAGTACTTC; cdr3_aa: CASSPMVGSRESYEQYF
d_call: NA; j_call: TRBJ2-2; v_call: TRBV9; clone_size: NA; cdr3_nt: TGTGCCAGCAGCCCCGGGGGAGTAGTGGTGGCGGGGGAGCTGTTTTTT; cdr3_aa: CASSPGGVVVAGELFF
d_call: NA; j_call: TRBJ1-4; v_call: TRBV2; clone_size: few; cdr3_nt: TGTGCCAGCAGTCCCCAGGGGTCGGGGATAAAACTGTTTTTT; cdr3_aa: CASSPQGSGIKLFF
d_call: TRBD1; j_call: TRBJ1-1; v_call: TRBV28; clone_size: NA; cdr3_nt: TGTGCCAGCAGTTTAGGTGGCCAGGGGGAAATCACTGAAGCTTTCTTT; cdr3_aa: CASSLGGQGEITEAFF
d_call: NA; j_call: TRBJ1-3; v_call: TRBV6-5; clone_size: NA; cdr3_nt: TGTGCCAGCAGTTACTCCCGCTCTGGAAACACCATATATTTT; cdr3_aa: CASSYSRSGNTIYF
d_call: TRBD2; j_call: TRBJ2-3; v_call: TRBV4-2; clone_size: NA; cdr3_nt: TGTGCCAGCAGCCAAGCCGTATGGACTAGCGGGGGCACAGATACGCAGTATTTT; cdr3_aa: CASSQAVWTSGGTDTQYF
d_call: NA; j_call: TRBJ1-5; v_call: TRBV2; clone_size: NA; cdr3_nt: TGTGCCAGCAGTGTGGGGGGTGGGGGCAATCAGCCCCAGCATTTT; cdr3_aa: CASSVGGGGNQPQHF
d_call: NA; j_call: TRBJ1-1; v_call: TRBV9; clone_size: few; cdr3_nt: TGTGCCAGCAGCGTAGGGGAGGGGACAATGAACACTGAAGCTTTCTTT; cdr3_aa: CASSVGEGTMNTEAFF
d_call: NA; j_call: TRBJ1-2; v_call: TRBV24-1; clone_size: NA; cdr3_nt: TGTGCCACCAGTGGAGACAGCTATGGCTACACCTTC; cdr3_aa: CATSGDSYGYTF
d_call: TRBD1; j_call: TRBJ1-4; v_call: TRBV6-5; clone_size: NA; cdr3_nt: TGTGCCAGCAGTTTACAGGGGGCCGGTGAAAAACTGTTTTTT; cdr3_aa: CASSLQGAGEKLFF